This is a list of T cell receptor beta chains from one sample in a study of T cell responses to AZD1222 COVID-19 vaccine. The repertoire was sequenced with immunoSEQ multiplex PCR; TCRdb's copy has only in-frame clones and lacks some. The sample contains tens of thousands of clones, about 91% of which appear only once. The sequencing here drew on peripheral blood, taken 28 days after the second AZD1222 dose. These receptors were collected from an adult who received the AZD1222 COVID-19 vaccine. CDR3s include the opening cysteine and the closing phenylalanine or tryptophan. The order of the fields is J gene, clone size, V gene, D gene, CDR3 protein, CDR3 DNA. D genes are given only for firm matches. Clone size appears in some rows only: once, few, many, or a class for an expanded clone.

J: TRBJ1-4
size: NA
V: TRBV18
D: NA
CDR3: CASSPGGLGEKLFF
DNA: TGTGCCAGCTCACCGGGTGGCCTTGGGGAAAAACTGTTTTTT

J: TRBJ2-1
size: NA
V: TRBV27
D: NA
CDR3: CASSPRKGFTYNEQFF
DNA: TGTGCCAGCAGTCCCCGGAAGGGGTTTACCTACAATGAGCAGTTCTTC

J: TRBJ1-3
size: NA
V: TRBV21-1
D: NA
CDR3: CASSNEGGNSGNTIYF
DNA: TGTGCCAGCAGCAACGAGGGGGGCAACTCTGGAAACACCATATATTTT

J: TRBJ1-6
size: NA
V: TRBV7-9
D: NA
CDR3: CASNSLTGYHLHF
DNA: TGTGCCAGCAACTCACTAACAGGGTATCACCTCCACTTT

J: TRBJ1-2
size: NA
V: TRBV7-2
D: TRBD1
CDR3: CASSVGTGALYGYTF
DNA: TGTGCCAGCAGCGTCGGGACAGGGGCCCTCTATGGCTACACCTTC

J: TRBJ2-5
size: NA
V: TRBV29-1
D: NA
CDR3: CSAGGGGETQYF
DNA: TGCAGCGCCGGAGGGGGAGGAGAGACCCAGTACTTC

J: TRBJ2-3
size: NA
V: TRBV10-3
D: NA
CDR3: CAISGLGATDTQYF
DNA: TGTGCCATCAGTGGTCTGGGGGCAACAGATACGCAGTATTTT

J: TRBJ1-1
size: NA
V: TRBV2
D: NA
CDR3: CASSPRRVGVGTEAFF
DNA: TGTGCCAGCAGCCCCCGCCGGGTGGGGGTAGGGACTGAAGCTTTCTTT

J: TRBJ2-2
size: NA
V: TRBV28
D: TRBD1
CDR3: CASSPGQVYTGELFF
DNA: TGTGCCAGCAGTCCGGGACAGGTTTACACCGGGGAGCTGTTTTTT

J: TRBJ2-7
size: NA
V: TRBV2
D: TRBD1
CDR3: CASSEDRRLSYEQYF
DNA: TGTGCCAGCAGTGAGGACAGGCGACTGTCCTACGAGCAGTACTTC

J: TRBJ2-3
size: NA
V: TRBV7-2
D: NA
CDR3: CASSKAPLSTDTQYF
DNA: TGTGCCAGCAGCAAGGCACCCCTTAGCACAGATACGCAGTATTTT

J: TRBJ2-1
size: NA
V: TRBV5-1
D: NA
CDR3: CASRATGSSYNEQFF
DNA: TGCGCCAGCCGAGCTACAGGCAGCTCCTACAATGAGCAGTTCTTC

J: TRBJ2-4
size: NA
V: TRBV3-1/TRBV3-2
D: TRBD2
CDR3: CASSRAGGKNIQYF
DNA: TGTGCCAGCAGCCGCGCGGGGGGCAAAAACATTCAGTACTTC

J: TRBJ2-3
size: NA
V: TRBV11-3
D: TRBD2
CDR3: CASSWGGSLADTQYF
DNA: TGTGCCAGCAGCTGGGGGGGAAGCCTCGCAGATACGCAGTATTTT

J: TRBJ1-1
size: NA
V: TRBV19
D: NA
CDR3: CASTPSVNRAEAFF
DNA: TGTGCCAGTACCCCCTCAGTAAACCGGGCTGAAGCTTTCTTT

J: TRBJ2-1
size: NA
V: TRBV18
D: TRBD1
CDR3: CASSLSDRGAGYNEQFF
DNA: TGTGCCAGCTCACTTTCTGACAGGGGCGCTGGTTACAATGAGCAGTTCTTC

J: TRBJ1-1
size: NA
V: TRBV30
D: NA
CDR3: CAWIPQGRTANTEAFF
DNA: TGTGCCTGGATTCCTCAGGGGAGGACCGCGAACACTGAAGCTTTCTTT

J: TRBJ1-6
size: NA
V: TRBV20-1
D: NA
CDR3: CSASTGPGYNSPLHF
DNA: TGCAGTGCTAGTACTGGGCCTGGCTATAATTCACCCCTCCACTTT

J: TRBJ2-3
size: few
V: TRBV5-5
D: NA
CDR3: CASSNALGVALDTQYF
DNA: TGTGCCAGCAGTAACGCGTTGGGGGTGGCGTTAGATACGCAGTATTTT

J: TRBJ1-2
size: once
V: TRBV27
D: TRBD1
CDR3: CASSQQGAGGYTF
DNA: TGTGCCAGCAGTCAACAGGGGGCAGGTGGCTACACCTTC

J: TRBJ2-3
size: NA
V: TRBV12-3/TRBV12-4
D: NA
CDR3: CASRKTSTDTQYF
DNA: TGTGCCAGCAGAAAGACTAGCACAGATACGCAGTATTTT

J: TRBJ1-2
size: NA
V: TRBV7-9
D: NA
CDR3: CASSLGSANYGYTF
DNA: TGTGCCAGCAGCTTAGGCTCCGCTAACTATGGCTACACCTTC

J: TRBJ2-3
size: NA
V: TRBV30
D: NA
CDR3: CAWSVRGTSTDTQYF
DNA: TGTGCCTGGAGTGTACGTGGGACGAGCACAGATACGCAGTATTTT

J: TRBJ2-2
size: few
V: TRBV21-1
D: NA
CDR3: CARTSGRGTGELFF
DNA: TGTGCCAGGACTAGCGGGAGAGGCACCGGGGAGCTGTTTTTT

J: TRBJ1-1
size: NA
V: TRBV6-6
D: NA
CDR3: CASSSGTFTEAFF
DNA: TGTGCCAGCAGTTCCGGGACCTTCACTGAAGCTTTCTTT

J: TRBJ2-2
size: few
V: TRBV7-3
D: NA
CDR3: CASSLNGPGDTGELFF
DNA: TGTGCCAGCAGCTTAAACGGTCCGGGGGACACCGGGGAGCTGTTTTTT

J: TRBJ1-2
size: NA
V: TRBV28
D: TRBD1
CDR3: CASREISQGADYGYTF
DNA: TGTGCCAGTAGGGAAATTTCCCAGGGGGCAGACTATGGCTACACCTTC

J: TRBJ2-3
size: NA
V: TRBV18
D: TRBD2
CDR3: CASSRTSGGASTDTQYF
DNA: TGTGCCAGCTCAAGGACTAGCGGGGGGGCCTCGACAGATACGCAGTATTTT

J: TRBJ2-1
size: NA
V: TRBV6-5
D: NA
CDR3: CASSYDGQASNEQFF
DNA: TGTGCCAGCAGTTACGACGGGCAGGCCAGCAATGAGCAGTTCTTC

J: TRBJ1-5
size: NA
V: TRBV6-2/TRBV6-3
D: NA
CDR3: CASSPQGFGNQPQHF
DNA: TGTGCCAGCAGCCCTCAGGGCTTTGGCAATCAGCCCCAGCATTTT

J: TRBJ1-1
size: NA
V: TRBV6-1
D: NA
CDR3: CASSEGGDTEAFF
DNA: TGTGCCAGCAGTGAAGGTGGGGACACTGAAGCTTTCTTT

J: TRBJ1-2
size: NA
V: TRBV6-4
D: NA
CDR3: CASNPNSASNYGYTF
DNA: TGTGCCAGCAACCCTAATTCAGCGAGTAACTATGGCTACACCTTC

J: TRBJ2-7
size: NA
V: TRBV11-2
D: NA
CDR3: CASSPGRSWSSYEQYF
DNA: TGTGCCAGCAGCCCCGGTCGATCGTGGAGCTCCTACGAGCAGTACTTC

J: TRBJ2-2
size: NA
V: TRBV7-3
D: TRBD2
CDR3: CASSPRGVTGELFF
DNA: TGTGCCAGCAGCCCGCGGGGGGTTACCGGGGAGCTGTTTTTT

J: TRBJ2-7
size: NA
V: TRBV7-9
D: TRBD2
CDR3: CASSPGLAGPYEQYF
DNA: TGTGCCAGCAGCCCTGGACTAGCGGGACCCTACGAGCAGTACTTC

J: TRBJ2-1
size: NA
V: TRBV18
D: NA
CDR3: CASSPRNLGDEQFF
DNA: TGTGCCAGCTCACCGCGAAATCTTGGGGATGAGCAGTTCTTC

J: TRBJ2-7
size: NA
V: TRBV13
D: NA
CDR3: CASSLGRLGEKAWEQYF
DNA: TGTGCCAGCAGCTTAGGCCGCCTCGGGGAAAAGGCGTGGGAGCAGTACTTC

J: TRBJ1-1
size: NA
V: TRBV11-2
D: NA
CDR3: CASSLAGRNTEAFF
DNA: TGTGCCAGCAGCTTAGCAGGGAGGAACACTGAAGCTTTCTTT

J: TRBJ2-2
size: NA
V: TRBV19
D: TRBD1
CDR3: CASSTRRTGGNTGELFF
DNA: TGTGCCAGTAGTACCCGAAGGACAGGGGGGAACACCGGGGAGCTGTTTTTT

J: TRBJ2-4
size: NA
V: TRBV2
D: TRBD2
CDR3: CASTLAGEGAAKNIQYF
DNA: TGTGCCAGCACACTAGCGGGGGAGGGGGCGGCCAAAAACATTCAGTACTTC

J: TRBJ2-5
size: NA
V: TRBV7-3
D: NA
CDR3: CASSLRGGRGETQYF
DNA: TGTGCCAGCAGCTTAAGAGGGGGACGGGGAGAGACCCAGTACTTC

J: TRBJ1-3
size: NA
V: TRBV21-1
D: NA
CDR3: CASSKWRGRAGNTIYF
DNA: TGTGCCAGCAGCAAATGGAGGGGCAGGGCTGGAAACACCATATATTTT